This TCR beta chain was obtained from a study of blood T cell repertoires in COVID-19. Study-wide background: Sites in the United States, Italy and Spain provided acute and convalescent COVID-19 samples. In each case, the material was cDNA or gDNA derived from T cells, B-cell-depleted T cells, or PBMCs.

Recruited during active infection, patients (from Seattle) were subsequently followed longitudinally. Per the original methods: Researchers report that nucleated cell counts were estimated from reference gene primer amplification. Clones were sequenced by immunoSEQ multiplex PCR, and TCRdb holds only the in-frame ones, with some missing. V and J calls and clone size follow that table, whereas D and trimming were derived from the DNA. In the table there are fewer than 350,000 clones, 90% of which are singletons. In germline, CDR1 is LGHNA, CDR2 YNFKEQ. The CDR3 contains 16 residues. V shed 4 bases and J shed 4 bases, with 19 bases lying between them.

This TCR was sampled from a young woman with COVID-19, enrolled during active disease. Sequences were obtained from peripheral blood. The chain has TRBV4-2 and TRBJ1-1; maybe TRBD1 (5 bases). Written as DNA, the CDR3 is TGTGCCAGCAGCCCTCAACCCCCGGGGGAAGGCACTGAAGCTTTCTTT. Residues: CASSPQPPGEGTEAFF.